This is a list of T cell receptor beta chains from one sample in a study of blood T cell repertoires in COVID-19. Sequencing used immunoSEQ multiplex PCR; TCRdb keeps in-frame clones, though not all of them. The sample holds 250,000 to 350,000 clones, roughly 87% seen once. Sequenced input: peripheral blood. These receptors all come from a man aged 18 to 29 with active or convalescent COVID-19. CDR3s include the opening cysteine and the closing phenylalanine or tryptophan. The D gene is left open where the match is weak. Only some rows state a clone size, as once, few, many or a class for expanded clones.

v_gene	d_gene	abundance	j_gene	len	CDR3nt	CDR3aa
TRBV6-2/TRBV6-3	TRBD1	.	TRBJ1-2	13	TGTGCCAGCAGTGCCGGGACAGGGGACGGCTACACCTTC	CASSAGTGDGYTF
TRBV6-5	.	.	TRBJ2-7	14	TGTGCCAGCAGTTATTCCGGGGCTAGCGTTTCCCAGTACTTC	CASSYSGASVSQYF
TRBV10-3	.	once	TRBJ1-5	13	TGTGCCATCTCGGGAGCGGGCAATCAGCCCCAGCATTTT	CAISGAGNQPQHF
TRBV13	TRBD2	.	TRBJ2-3	15	TGTGCCAGCAGGGCGGGACTAGCGGGAGGGGATACGCAGTATTTT	CASRAGLAGGDTQYF
TRBV7-9	TRBD1	.	TRBJ2-7	13	TGTGCCAGCAGCCGGGACAGATCCTACGAGCAGTACTTC	CASSRDRSYEQYF
TRBV28	TRBD1	.	TRBJ1-6	15	TGTGCCAGCGGTGGGGACAGGGGGCTTCATTCACCCCTCCACTTT	CASGGDRGLHSPLHF
TRBV7-8	.	.	TRBJ2-7	15	TGTGCCAGCAGCTTAGGTATACAGGAAGCCTACGAGCAGTACTTC	CASSLGIQEAYEQYF
TRBV6-4	TRBD1	few	TRBJ2-7	14	TGTGCCAGCAACATCGGGACAGGGTTGCACGAGCAGTACTTC	CASNIGTGLHEQYF
TRBV27	.	.	TRBJ2-7	14	TGTGCCAGCAGTTCGGAAGACTCCCGCTACGAGCAGTACTTC	CASSSEDSRYEQYF
TRBV10-2	.	few	TRBJ1-6	15	TGCGCCAGCAGTGTAGGACAGATCCAAAACTCACCCCTCCACTTT	CASSVGQIQNSPLHF
TRBV9	TRBD1	once	TRBJ2-7	13	TGTGCCAGCAGCGTAGTTCCAGGGGGCGAGCAGTACTTC	CASSVVPGGEQYF
TRBV7-2	.	.	TRBJ2-1	16	TGTGCCAGCAGCCTAGAGCCGGGGAAAAGTTCGAATGAGCAGTTCTTC	CASSLEPGKSSNEQFF
TRBV6-1	.	.	TRBJ2-2	15	TGTGCCAGCAGTGAAAGTCTAGGGAACACCGGGGAGCTGTTTTTT	CASSESLGNTGELFF
TRBV27	TRBD2	.	TRBJ2-1	17	TGTGCCAGCAGTTTAAATCTAGCGGGGCACAACTACAATGAGCAGTTCTTC	CASSLNLAGHNYNEQFF
TRBV27	TRBD2	once	TRBJ2-1	15	TGTGCCAGCAGTTCAGGACTAGCGGGATACAATGAGCAGTTCTTC	CASSSGLAGYNEQFF
TRBV4-2	TRBD1	.	TRBJ2-3	14	TGTGCCAGCAGCGAAAGGACAGGGGGAGATACGCAGTATTTT	CASSERTGGDTQYF
TRBV6-6	.	once	TRBJ2-7	15	TGTGCCAGTGTCAAGGGGGTTAGTGTATCCTACGAGCAGTACTTC	CASVKGVSVSYEQYF
TRBV11-2	TRBD1	.	TRBJ2-7	14	TGTGCCAGCACCACGATCCGGGACAGGGGAGAGCAGTACTTC	CASTTIRDRGEQYF
TRBV27	.	.	TRBJ1-1	13	TGTGCCAGCAGTACACAGTTGAACACTGAAGCTTTCTTT	CASSTQLNTEAFF
TRBV19	TRBD1	.	TRBJ1-4	13	TGTGCCAGTAGTAATCGACAGGGCGAAAAACTGTTTTTT	CASSNRQGEKLFF
TRBV7-2	TRBD1	.	TRBJ2-1	12	TGTGCCAGCAGCTTCCCCGGGACAGGGCAGTTCTTC	CASSFPGTGQFF
TRBV5-4	.	few	TRBJ1-2	13	TGTGCCAGCAGCTCGGACACAAGCTATGGCTACACCTTC	CASSSDTSYGYTF
TRBV14	TRBD2	once	TRBJ2-7	15	TGTGCCAGCAGCCAAGAGGCCGGGAGGGGATACGAGCAGTACTTC	CASSQEAGRGYEQYF
TRBV6-5	TRBD1	.	TRBJ1-1	13	TGTGCCAGCAGGACAGGGGTTCTGGTTGAAGCTTTCTTT	CASRTGVLVEAFF
TRBV7-2	.	.	TRBJ2-7	13	TGTGCCAGCAGCTTAGTACAGATGGGCGAGCAGTACTTC	CASSLVQMGEQYF
TRBV6-5	TRBD1	few	TRBJ1-2	15	TGTGCCAGCAGGGGGCCGGGACAGACCTTCTATGGCTACACCTTC	CASRGPGQTFYGYTF
TRBV7-9	.	.	TRBJ2-1	16	TGTGCCAGCAGCGCGTCCCTAGGGAGCTCCTACAATGAGCAGTTCTTC	CASSASLGSSYNEQFF
TRBV2	.	.	TRBJ2-1	15	TGTGCCAGCAGTTTCAAGAGAGTCACCTACAATGAGCAGTTCTTC	CASSFKRVTYNEQFF
TRBV3-1/TRBV3-2	TRBD2	.	TRBJ2-5	21	TGTGCCAGCAGCCAAGATCACCCTAGCGGACTAGCAAGAGGCTCAGGTAGTTCCCAGTACTTC	CASSQDHPSGLARGSGSSQYF
TRBV5-6	.	.	TRBJ1-2	14	TGTGCCAGCTCAGCATCAGGGTTAAACTATGGCTACACCTTC	CASSASGLNYGYTF